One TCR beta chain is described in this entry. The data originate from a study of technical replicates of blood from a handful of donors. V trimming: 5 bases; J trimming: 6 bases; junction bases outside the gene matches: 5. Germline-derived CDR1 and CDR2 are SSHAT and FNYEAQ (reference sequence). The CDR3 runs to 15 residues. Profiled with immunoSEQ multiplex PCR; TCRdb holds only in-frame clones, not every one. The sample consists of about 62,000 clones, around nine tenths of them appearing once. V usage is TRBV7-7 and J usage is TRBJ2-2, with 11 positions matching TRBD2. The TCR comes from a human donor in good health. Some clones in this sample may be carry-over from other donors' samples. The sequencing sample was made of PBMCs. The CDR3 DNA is TGTGCCAGCAGCGGTAGCGGGGGGGGTCCCGGGGAGCTGTTTTTT. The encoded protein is CASSGSGGGPGELFF.